The entry below gives a single TCR beta chain sequence along with its context. What it recognizes is unknown. This sample was taken from a study of CD8+ T cells in alopecia areata. Overall study context: The drug, tofacitinib, lasted 6 to 18 months, followed by 6 months off drug. Study results and caveats: Affected lesional scalp, above all in alopecia totalis/universalis, was more clonal than normal scalp. Sharing of TCRs across patients appeared less clear than in mice, possibly for HLA-related reasons.

Cell sorting on a FACSAria was used to separate CD4+ and CD8+ T cells from the PBMCs. In each case, RNA was isolated and then reverse transcribed into cDNA as the sequencing template. Using immunoSEQ multiplex PCR, the repertoire was profiled, and TCRdb retains in-frame clones only, with some absent. The sample lists roughly 180,000 clones; almost 65% were seen once. The clonotype was recovered from a human donor with alopecia areata. The specimen was CD4+ T cells sorted from blood, collected at week 0.

This CDR3 is CASSLTVSPAGGYTF. The CDR3 region has the DNA TGTGCCAGCAGCTTAACGGTCAGCCCGGCGGGTGGCTACACCTTC. The chain recombines TRBV7-2 with TRBJ1-2; no clear D gene. V lost 2 bases, J lost 7 bases, and 17 bases lay in between. CDR3 size: 15 residues. Germline V gives CDR1 SGHTA, CDR2 FQGNSA.